The 24 T cell receptor beta chains in this list originate from one sample, sequenced in a study of T cells in Graves' hyperthyroidism and ophthalmopathy. RNA transcripts yielded amplified TCR beta CDR3 regions. RT-PCR in the first round (using the HTBI primer set) targeted the TCR CDR3. TCRdb recomputed calls from the multiplex PCR reads with MiXCR, one row per CDR3 protein. The table lists 500,000 or so distinct CDR3 sequences, approximately 17% of them singletons, with about 16% in the top ten. The specimen was blood. The receptors shown here come from a woman aged 18-35 years with Graves' ophthalmopathy.

The chain links TRBV4-2 to TRBJ1-4, with D unresolved. Per germline, CDR1 LGHNA and CDR2 YNFKEQ. The CDR3 spans 15 residues. The ends were cut back, 0 bases at V and 5 bases at J, with 10 bases in the middle. The CDR3 nucleotides read TGTGCCAGCAGCCAAGATCGGGGAGGGAATGAAAAACTGTTTTTT. Translating gives CASSQDRGGNEKLFF.

Ten or more counts support this clonotype. This sequence joins TRBV15 and TRBJ2-2; D ambiguous. The CDR3 runs 14 residues. The V end lost 1 base, the J end lost 4 bases, and 7 bases lay between the germline ends. The germline gives CDR1 LNHNV, CDR2 YYDKDF (reference sequence). CDR3 nucleotide sequence: TGTGCCACCAGCAGAGCGGCCAGCACCGGGGAGCTGTTTTTT. This encodes CATSRAASTGELFF. Together with reference TRBV15 and TRBJ2-2, the CDR3 gives the full variable domain: DAMVIQNPRYQVTQFGKPVTLSCSQTLNHNVMYWYQQKSSQAPKLLFHYYDKDFNNEADTPDNFQSRRPNTSFCFLDIRSPGLGDTAMYLCATSRAASTGELFFGEGSRLTVL.

This chain joins TRBV29-1 and TRBJ2-1, with TRBD2 matching 13 bases. The CDR3 length is 15 residues. Germline V gene data show CDR1 as SQVTM and CDR2 as ANQGSEA. The ends lost 7 bases at V and 6 bases at J; junction bases unmatched: 9. The CDR3 loop is CSGVGLAGDANEQFF. In nucleotides, the CDR3 is TGCAGCGGGGTAGGACTAGCGGGAGATGCCAATGAGCAGTTCTTC.

The chain has TRBV5-1 and TRBJ2-1; possibly TRBD1 for D (6 bases). V was trimmed by 3 bases and J by 9 bases, leaving 22 bases between them. Germline V gene data show CDR1 as SGHRS and CDR2 as YFSETQ. The length of the CDR3 is 16 residues. CDR3 nucleotide sequence: TGCGCCAGCAGCTACGGTACCGGGACACTTTCTCGTGAGCAGTTCTTC. Amino acid sequence: CASSYGTGTLSREQFF.

This clonotype was seen at least ten times. This chain connects TRBV27 to TRBJ2-6, with TRBD1 matching 8 bases. The CDR3 contains 15 residues. V was clipped by 4 bases and J by 3 bases; unmatched bases: 2. Germline V gene data show CDR1 as MNHEY and CDR2 as SMNVEV (reference sequence). The DNA of the CDR3 is TGTGCCAGCAGTTGGACAGGGTATGGGGCCAACGTCCTGACTTTC. This codes for CASSWTGYGANVLTF.

This clonotype has at least ten counts. The chain couples TRBV30 to TRBJ2-1, with TRBD1 matching 7 bases. The CDR3 runs 14 residues. Trimming at V came to 5 bases and at J to 2 bases, leaving 6 bases not matched to a gene. Germline V CDR1 and CDR2: GTSNPN, SVGIG (reference sequence). For the CDR3, the DNA is TGTGCCTGGGACCTCCAGGGGGCCTACAATGAGCAGTTCTTC. Residues: CAWDLQGAYNEQFF. Filled out from reference TRBV30 and TRBJ2-1, the complete variable domain reads SQTIHQWPATLVQPVGSPLSLECTVEGTSNPNLYWYRQAAGRGLQLLFYSVGIGQISSEVPQNLSASRPQDRQFILSSKKLLLSDSGFYLCAWDLQGAYNEQFFGPGTRLTVL.

The V call is TRBV18, the J call TRBJ2-1; D is possibly TRBD2 (6 bases). V was shortened by 3 bases and J by 8 bases, with 14 bases between the two germline ends. The germline CDR1 and CDR2 sequences are KGHSH and LQKENI. The CDR3 sequence is 14 residues long. The CDR3 loop reads CASSPPITGDEQFF. In DNA form, the CDR3 reads TGTGCCAGCTCACCCCCGATCACGGGAGATGAGCAGTTCTTC.

This clonotype was seen many times. The chain links TRBV28 to TRBJ2-5; 8 bases agree with TRBD2. The V and J ends lost 5 bases and 4 bases, in that order; junction bases with no gene match: 15. The germline V gene encodes CDR1 MDHEN and CDR2 SYDVKM. This CDR3 region has 17 residues. In DNA form, the CDR3 reads TGTGCCAGCAGTCCACCCCGCGGGCGGGGGGTAATAGAGACCCAGTACTTC. Translating gives CASSPPRGRGVIETQYF. Supplemented by reference TRBV28 and TRBJ2-5, the full variable domain reads DVKVTQSSRYLVKRTGEKVFLECVQDMDHENMFWYRQDPGLGLRLIYFSYDVKMKEKGDIPEGYSVSREKKERFSLILESASTNQTSMYLCASSPPRGRGVIETQYFGPGTRLLVL.

There are many counts of this clonotype. This chain uses TRBV5-1 with TRBJ1-1; D remains ambiguous. The V gene lost 7 bases and the J gene lost 0 bases, with 13 bases spanning the gap. The germline V gene encodes CDR1 SGHRS and CDR2 YFSETQ. The CDR3 is made up of 14 amino acids. CDR3 residues: CASRSGDMNTEAFF. As DNA, the CDR3 is TGCGCCAGCCGCAGTGGGGATATGAACACTGAAGCTTTCTTT.

This clonotype was counted only a few times. J is TRBJ2-1 and V is TRBV20-1; TRBD2 agrees at 10 bases. The V segment lost 0 bases and the J segment 8 bases; nucleotides outside the gene matches: 4. The CDR3 is 14 amino acids. The germline CDR1 and CDR2 sequences are DFQATT and SNEGSKA (reference sequence). CDR3 DNA sequence: TGCAGTGCTAGAGATCCAGCGGGAGGGTATGAGCAGTTCTTC. Translating it yields CSARDPAGGYEQFF.

This clonotype was seen at least ten times. This sequence joins TRBV11-2 and TRBJ1-3; D call uncertain. Looked up from germline, CDR1 is SGHAT and CDR2 is FQNNGV. This CDR3 is built from 15 residues. Trimming left V 0 bases short and J 0 bases short, with 6 bases between. The CDR3 DNA is TGTGCCAGCAGCTTAGAATCCGACTCTGGAAACACCATATATTTT. Encoded protein: CASSLESDSGNTIYF.

This clonotype occurred a few times. CDR3 nucleotide sequence: TGTGCCACCAGCAGAGATGAGGGTTTTGAAGCTTTCTTT. Protein product: CATSRDEGFEAFF. The chain joins TRBV15 to TRBJ1-1, with D uncertain. The CDR3 runs to 13 residues. Per the germline V gene, CDR1 is LNHNV and CDR2 is YYDKDF (reference sequence). The ends were cut back, 0 bases at V and 7 bases at J, with 9 bases in the middle.

This clonotype was picked up many times. The V and J genes are TRBV4-1 and TRBJ2-7; D is ambiguous. Germline V CDR1 and CDR2: MGHRA, YSYEKL. This CDR3 is 14 amino acids long. V was trimmed by 0 bases and J by 6 bases, leaving 12 bases between them. The CDR3 spells CASSQEQSLGEQYF. Here the CDR3 DNA reads TGCGCCAGCAGCCAAGAACAGAGCTTGGGCGAGCAGTACTTC.

This clonotype was counted at least ten times. J is TRBJ2-3 and V is TRBV11-2; TRBD2 agrees at 8 bases. Germline CDR1 and CDR2: SGHAT and FQNNGV. The CDR3 loop spans 16 amino acids. J gave up 0 bases and V 0 bases, and 2 bases lay outside the gene matches. The CDR3 sequence: CASSLEASGSTDTQYF. CDR3 bases: TGTGCCAGCAGCTTAGAGGCTAGCGGGAGCACAGATACGCAGTATTTT.

This clonotype showed up many times. The gene calls are TRBV20-1 and TRBJ1-5; D gene ambiguous. The V gene lost 3 bases and the J gene lost 4 bases, with 13 bases spanning the gap. CDR1 and CDR2 from the germline V gene are DFQATT and SNEGSKA (reference sequence). This CDR3 comprises 14 residues. CDR3 sequence: CSARGSLGNQPQHF. CDR3 bases: TGCAGTGCTAGGGGCAGTTTAGGGAATCAGCCCCAGCATTTT.

This clonotype was found many times. This chain joins TRBV2 and TRBJ2-7, with 8 bases matching TRBD2. Looked up from germline, CDR1 is SNHLY and CDR2 is FYNNEI. This CDR3 has 15 residues. Unmatched junction bases numbered 3, after V lost 2 bases and J lost 0 bases. DNA for the CDR3: TGTGCCAGCAGTGAAACTAGCGGAAACTCCTACGAGCAGTACTTC. As protein: CASSETSGNSYEQYF.

This clonotype appeared many times. This rearrangement joins TRBV28 to TRBJ1-6; 7 bases fit TRBD1. V dropped 5 bases and J dropped 3; count of bases not matched to a gene: 7. The CDR3 totals 16 residues. Germline V gene sequence: CDR1 MDHEN, CDR2 SYDVKM. The CDR3 sequence is CASSQRRTGYNSPLHF. DNA of the CDR3: TGTGCCAGCAGTCAACGCCGGACAGGCTATAATTCACCCCTCCACTTT.

This clonotype has at least ten counts. This sequence joins TRBV20-1 and TRBJ2-7, with 11 bases identical to TRBD2. Per germline, CDR1 DFQATT and CDR2 SNEGSKA (reference sequence). J gave up 2 bases and V 5 bases, and 8 bases lay outside the gene matches. The CDR3 is 15 residues long. The CDR3 sequence is CSAPSGTSGTYEQYF. As DNA, the CDR3 is TGCAGTGCTCCTTCCGGGACTAGCGGAACCTACGAGCAGTACTTC.

This clonotype came up many times. The rearrangement links TRBV7-2 to TRBJ1-2; the D is unclear. Trimming cost V 1 base and J 5 bases, with 5 bases left between them. In germline, CDR1 is SGHTA, CDR2 FQGNSA. There are 12 residues in the CDR3. The CDR3 sequence: CASSLVGYGYTF. As DNA, the CDR3 is TGTGCCAGCAGCTTAGTGGGGTATGGCTACACCTTC.

This chain links TRBV19 with TRBJ2-5; 10 positions match TRBD2. Germline V gene data show CDR1 as LNHDA and CDR2 as SQIVND (reference sequence). V lost 6 bases and J lost 4; bases outside the gene matches: 2. The CDR3 contains 13 residues. CDR3 region: CASRASGGETQYF. The CDR3 nucleotides read TGTGCCAGTAGGGCTAGCGGGGGAGAGACCCAGTACTTC.

This clonotype has only a few counts. This rearrangement joins TRBV27 to TRBJ2-2; D is perhaps TRBD2 (6 bases). CDR3 size: 13 residues. The ends were cut back, 6 bases at V and 5 bases at J, with 10 bases in the middle. Germline assignment: CDR1 MNHEY and CDR2 SMNVEV (reference sequence). Here the CDR3 DNA reads TGTGCCAGCAGATACGGAGGGACCGGGGAGCTGTTTTTT. Translated, it gives CASRYGGTGELFF.

This clonotype was observed at least ten times. The rearrangement uses TRBV28 and TRBJ1-5; D might be TRBD1 (5 bases). The ends were cut back, 6 bases at V and 7 bases at J, with 16 bases in the middle. This CDR3 region has 14 residues. Germline V gene lookup returns CDR1 MDHEN and CDR2 SYDVKM. The CDR3 sequence is CASSPGEGFQPQHF. CDR3 in DNA: TGTGCCAGCAGCCCCGGTGAGGGGTTCCAGCCCCAGCATTTT.

The rearrangement uses TRBV29-1 and TRBJ2-2; 10 positions match TRBD1. CDR3 length: 13 residues. Germline assignment: CDR1 SQVTM and CDR2 ANQGSEA. In DNA, the CDR3 is TGCACGACAGGGGGCCCTAACACCGGGGAGCTGTTTTTT. Translating gives CTTGGPNTGELFF.

This clonotype was found many times. This chain joins TRBV28 and TRBJ2-6; the D is unclear. The CDR3 has 15 residues. The germline V gene encodes CDR1 MDHEN and CDR2 SYDVKM. The germline V and J ends were trimmed by 4 bases and 0 bases, with 7 bases remaining between them. The CDR3 loop reads CASSSYYSGANVLTF. CDR3 DNA sequence: TGTGCCAGCAGTTCATACTACTCTGGGGCCAACGTCCTGACTTTC.